One T cell receptor (beta chain) is described in this entry. The authors' processing: Amplification with reference gene primers provided the estimates of nucleated cell counts. Profiling relied on immunoSEQ multiplex PCR, and the TCRdb table lists in-frame clones only, not all of them. From that table come the V and J calls and clone size; the DNA was used to work out D and trimming. This sample has approximately 130,000 clones, with 80% found just once. The source of the sample is a study of blood T cell repertoires in COVID-19. On the study more broadly: PBMCs, B-cell-depleted T cells, or T cells were the source of the cDNA or gDNA that made up the material.

CDR1 and CDR2 (germline): MNHEY, SVGAGI. V was trimmed by 5 bases and J by 7 bases, leaving 8 bases between them. The CDR3 runs 11 residues. Sequenced input: peripheral blood. The TCR sequence derives from a human donor in a cohort sampled during active COVID-19. V is TRBV6-5 and J is TRBJ2-5; maybe TRBD2 (5 bases). DNA of the CDR3: TGTGCCAGCAGTACCGCGGGGACCCAGTACTTC. It yields the protein CASSTAGTQYF.